The present entry profiles one TCR beta chain with its context. The antigen is unknown. The study drew donors from healthy Caucasian individuals in Russia aged about 6 to 90. The germline gives CDR1 MNHNY, CDR2 SVGAGI (reference sequence). Trimming took 0 bases from V and 5 from J, leaving 16 bases between them. CDR3 length: 16 residues. This sample was taken from a study of blood T cells in healthy people across ages. General study results and limits: Investigators treated diversity estimates from one million T cells as underestimates. The study could not conclusively compare naive and antigen-experienced cells, given its unsorted PBMCs. Naive CD4+ cell counts and diversity both ran higher in long-lived than in aged donors.

A second PCR, run for roughly 7 to 12 cycles, used a sample-barcoded 5' primer plus a J-beta primer mix. TCRdb passed the 5' RACE reads through MiXCR, listing each CDR3 protein once. The table lists about 1,400,000 distinct CDR3 sequences, around 55% of them singletons. Material: blood. This chain connects TRBV6-6 to TRBJ1-2; D is perhaps TRBD1 (6 bases). The origin of this receptor is a man between 18 and 35 years old in good health. CDR3 DNA: TGTGCCAGCAGTTACTCTTATGGGGACAAAATATATGGCTACACCTTC. Protein product: CASSYSYGDKIYGYTF.